This paragraph covers one T cell receptor beta chain sequence. This entry belongs to a study of T cell changes during pregnancy in multiple sclerosis. V lost 4 bases, J lost 4 bases, and 3 bases lay in between. This CDR3 is 11 amino acids long. Germline lookup yields CDR1 SGHRS and CDR2 YFSETQ. This table comes from immunoSEQ multiplex PCR, and its TCRdb copy is limited to in-frame clones, with some not included. In the table there are about 80,000 clones, approximately 90% of which are singletons. The chain combines TRBV5-1 with TRBJ2-1; D remains ambiguous. This receptor was identified in a female donor with multiple sclerosis, enrolled in a pregnancy study. Here the sequenced sample was peripheral blood, taken before pregnancy. The CDR3: CASSLYNEQFF. CDR3 coding DNA: TGCGCCAGCAGCCTTTACAATGAGCAGTTCTTC.